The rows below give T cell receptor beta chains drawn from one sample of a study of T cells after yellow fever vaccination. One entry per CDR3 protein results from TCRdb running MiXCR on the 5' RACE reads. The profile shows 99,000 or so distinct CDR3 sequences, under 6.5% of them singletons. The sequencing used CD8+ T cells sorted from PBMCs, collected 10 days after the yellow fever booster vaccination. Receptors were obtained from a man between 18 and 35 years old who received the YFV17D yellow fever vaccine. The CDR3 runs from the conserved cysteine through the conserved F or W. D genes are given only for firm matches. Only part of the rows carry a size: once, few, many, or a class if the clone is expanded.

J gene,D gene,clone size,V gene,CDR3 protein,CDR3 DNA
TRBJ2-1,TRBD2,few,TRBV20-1,CSARDRGGVSYNEQFF,TGCAGTGCTAGAGATCGCGGGGGGGTCTCCTACAATGAGCAGTTCTTC
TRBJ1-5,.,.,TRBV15,CATSNQPQHF,TGTGCCACCAGCAATCAGCCCCAGCATTTT
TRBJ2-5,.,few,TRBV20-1,CSARDIRGGWETQYF,TGCAGTGCTAGAGATATTAGAGGGGGTTGGGAGACCCAGTACTTC
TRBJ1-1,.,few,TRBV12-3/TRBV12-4,CASRNSRGTEAFF,TGTGCCAGCAGAAATAGCCGGGGCACTGAAGCTTTCTTT
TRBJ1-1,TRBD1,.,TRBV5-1,CASSLGTLQDRATEAFF,TGCGCCAGCAGCTTGGGAACCTTACAGGACAGGGCTACTGAAGCTTTCTTT
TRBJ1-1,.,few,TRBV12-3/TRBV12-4,CASSFAPIFTGDGTEAFF,TGTGCCAGCAGTTTCGCCCCAATTTTTACAGGCGATGGCACTGAAGCTTTCTTT
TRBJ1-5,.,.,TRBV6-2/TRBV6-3,CASTGPYDGQPQHF,TGTGCCAGCACCGGACCTTACGACGGTCAGCCCCAGCATTTT
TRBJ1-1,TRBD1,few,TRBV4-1,CASSQGRGAGGTEAFF,TGCGCCAGCAGCCAAGGGAGGGGTGCAGGGGGGACTGAAGCTTTCTTT
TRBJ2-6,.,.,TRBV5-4,CASSSDSGVGANVLTF,TGTGCCAGCAGCAGCGATTCGGGGGTTGGGGCCAACGTCCTGACTTTC
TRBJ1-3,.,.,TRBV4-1,CASSQEAAGNTIYF,TGCGCCAGCAGCCAAGAGGCAGCTGGAAACACCATATATTTT
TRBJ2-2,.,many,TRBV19,CASSIWAGEDTGELFF,TGTGCCAGTAGTATCTGGGCAGGGGAGGATACCGGGGAGCTGTTTTTT
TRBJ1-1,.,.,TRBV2,CASAGGTEAFF,TGTGCCTCGGCGGGGGGGACTGAAGCTTTCTTT
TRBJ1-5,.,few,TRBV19,CASSLMGAEQPQHF,TGTGCCAGTAGTTTAATGGGGGCAGAGCAGCCCCAGCATTTT
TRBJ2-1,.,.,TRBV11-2,CASSLAGGLWEQFF,TGTGCCAGCAGCTTAGCGGGGGGCCTTTGGGAGCAGTTCTTC
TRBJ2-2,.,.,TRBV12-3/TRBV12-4,CASSRTTGELFF,TGTGCCAGCAGTCGCACGACCGGGGAGCTGTTTTTT
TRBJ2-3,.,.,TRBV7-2,CASSLGYTGRGDTQYF,TGTGCCAGCAGCTTGGGCTATACAGGGCGCGGAGATACGCAGTATTTT
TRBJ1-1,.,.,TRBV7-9,CASSLDSGQAFF,TGTGCCAGCAGCTTAGATTCCGGGCAAGCTTTCTTT
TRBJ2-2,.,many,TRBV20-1,CSARRRVGGNLANTGELFF,TGCAGTGCTAGGCGCAGGGTGGGGGGTAACCTCGCGAACACCGGGGAGCTGTTTTTT